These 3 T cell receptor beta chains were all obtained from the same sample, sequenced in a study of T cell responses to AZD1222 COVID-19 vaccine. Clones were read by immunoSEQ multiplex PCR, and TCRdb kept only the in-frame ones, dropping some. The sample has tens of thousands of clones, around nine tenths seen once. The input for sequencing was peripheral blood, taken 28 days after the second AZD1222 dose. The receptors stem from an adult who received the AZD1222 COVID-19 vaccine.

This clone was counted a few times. The DNA of the CDR3 is TGTGCCAGCAGTTTAGGGACTAGCGGATACAATGAGCAGTTCTTC. It specifies CASSLGTSGYNEQFF. The chain employs TRBV27 and TRBJ2-1; TRBD2 aligns across 11 bases. The germline CDR1 and CDR2 sequences are MNHEY and SMNVEV (reference sequence). Unmatched junction bases numbered 1, after V lost 2 bases and J lost 4 bases. The CDR3 is 15 residues long.

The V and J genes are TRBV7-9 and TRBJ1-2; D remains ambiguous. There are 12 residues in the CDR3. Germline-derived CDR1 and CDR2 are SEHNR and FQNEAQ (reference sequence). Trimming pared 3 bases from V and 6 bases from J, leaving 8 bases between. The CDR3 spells CASSLDWNGYTF. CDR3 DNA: TGTGCCAGCAGCTTGGACTGGAATGGCTACACCTTC.

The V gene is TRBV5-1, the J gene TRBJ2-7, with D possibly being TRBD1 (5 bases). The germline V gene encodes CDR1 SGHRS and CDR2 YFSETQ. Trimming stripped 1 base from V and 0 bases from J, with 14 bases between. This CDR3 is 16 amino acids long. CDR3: CASSLPPGHSSYEQYF. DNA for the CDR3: TGCGCCAGCAGCTTGCCTCCCGGACATAGCTCCTACGAGCAGTACTTC.